Listed below are T cell receptor beta chains from one sample, sequenced in a study of long-term antiretroviral therapy in people with HIV. The table came from immunoSEQ multiplex PCR; TCRdb's copy has only in-frame clones and leaves some out. The data contain about 43,000 clones, approximately 86% of them singletons. Material: unsorted PBMCs, obtained 0.1 years before starting antiretroviral therapy. Receptors originate from a woman between 45 and 60 years old with HIV. Both conserved end residues are trimmed from each CDR3.

v_gene	len	CDR3aa
TRBV5-6	14	ASSLLSVPGGNEQY
TRBV7-3	13	ASSLTQGVGNTIY
TRBV30	14	AWSPSRGLPGNTIY
TRBV6-1	11	ASDTVGGPGYT
TRBV4-1	16	ASSQARIRGSSTDTQY
TRBV11-2	12	ASSYTGGRDEQY
TRBV7-9	9	ASSLNAGYT
TRBV10-3	12	AIRGQGMNTEAF
TRBV5-1	12	ASSLTPSNTEAF
TRBV5-1	14	ASSGFGDRGYNEQF
TRBV29-1	11	SVGAGASGEQY
TRBV6-6	10	ASRQGGYGYT
TRBV6-1	11	ASSVGWNQPQH
TRBV30	10	AWLRGAETQY
TRBV5-6	14	ASSFSGTGRTYGYT
TRBV27	15	ASSPSYGQGGVYEQY
TRBV14	15	ASSPSPAPGNSDTQY
TRBV19	14	ASSTSRTGGYTEAF
TRBV2	12	ASGSTSSYNEQF
TRBV2	11	ASSGGANNEQF
TRBV27	14	ASSPDRAPSNQPQH
TRBV6-5	13	ASSYSGLGSSPLH
TRBV6-5	11	ASSLLAAYEQY
TRBV7-9	13	ASSLATGPGDTIY
TRBV5-6	14	ASSLHALGTWQPQH
TRBV2	12	ASSEAGFYEKLF
TRBV5-1	14	ASSIGVGSSSGGYT
TRBV7-9	11	ASSLDYGTEAF
TRBV30	11	AWMNRGQEKLF
TRBV5-4	11	ASSFKGRAPQH
TRBV5-4	14	ASNSFKTGNTGELF
TRBV11-2	13	ASSSSGASYNEQF
TRBV10-3	12	AISFGLGNQPQH
TRBV2	11	ASSDRGPTEAF
TRBV11-3	15	ASSLGGGTANTGELF
TRBV5-6	11	ASSLRDLETQY
TRBV19	12	ASSTTGSTDTQY
TRBV10-3	11	AINALGADGYT
TRBV5-4	11	ASSQGGDQPQH
TRBV7-3	12	ASSLQGGPYEQY
TRBV30	11	AWSLSGANVLT
TRBV18	10	ASSQGWGGYT
TRBV29-1	11	SVETSPNEKLF
TRBV6-1	11	ARAQDGGVGYT
TRBV9	13	ASSPSTGAGGELF
TRBV7-9	15	ASSPTRPSTGGSGYT
TRBV30	10	AWSSGANVLT
TRBV5-1	16	ASSLVQGRGTGANVLT
TRBV7-2	14	ASSPLGGFSGNTIY
TRBV30	12	AWSRLTGRTEAF